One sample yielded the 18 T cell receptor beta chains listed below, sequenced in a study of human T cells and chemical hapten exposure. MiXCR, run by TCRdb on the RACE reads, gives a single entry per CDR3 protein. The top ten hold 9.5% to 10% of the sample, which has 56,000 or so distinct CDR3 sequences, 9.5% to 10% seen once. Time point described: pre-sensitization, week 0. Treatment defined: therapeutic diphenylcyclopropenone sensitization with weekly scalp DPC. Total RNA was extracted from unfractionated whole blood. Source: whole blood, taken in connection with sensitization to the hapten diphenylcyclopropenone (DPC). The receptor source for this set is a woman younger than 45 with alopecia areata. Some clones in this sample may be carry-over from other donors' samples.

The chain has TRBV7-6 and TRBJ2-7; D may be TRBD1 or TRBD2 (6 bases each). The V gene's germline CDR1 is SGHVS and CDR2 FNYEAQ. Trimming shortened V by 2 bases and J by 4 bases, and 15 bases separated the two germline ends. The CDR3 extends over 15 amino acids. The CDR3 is CASSLLFKGGYEQYF. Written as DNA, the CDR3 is TGTGCCAGCAGCTTACTTTTTAAGGGGGGTTACGAGCAGTACTTC.

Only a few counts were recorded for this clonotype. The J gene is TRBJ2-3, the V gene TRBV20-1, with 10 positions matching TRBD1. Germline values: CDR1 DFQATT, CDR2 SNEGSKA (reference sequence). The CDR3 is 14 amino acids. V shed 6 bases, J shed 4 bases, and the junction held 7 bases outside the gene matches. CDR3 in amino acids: CSATGTGEPDTQYF. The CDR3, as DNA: TGCAGTGCAACCGGGACAGGGGAACCAGATACGCAGTATTTT.

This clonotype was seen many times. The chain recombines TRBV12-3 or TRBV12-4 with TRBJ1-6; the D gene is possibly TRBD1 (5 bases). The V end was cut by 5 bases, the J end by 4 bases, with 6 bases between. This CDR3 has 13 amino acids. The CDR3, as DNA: TGTGCCAGCAGTAGGGGATATAATTCACCCCTCCACTTT. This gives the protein CASSRGYNSPLHF.

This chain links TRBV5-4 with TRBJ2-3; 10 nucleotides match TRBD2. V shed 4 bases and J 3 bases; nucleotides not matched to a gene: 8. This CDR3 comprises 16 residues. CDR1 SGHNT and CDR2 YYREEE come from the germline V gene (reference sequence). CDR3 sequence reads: CASSGKAGGLTDTQYF. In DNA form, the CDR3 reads TGTGCCAGCAGCGGAAAAGCGGGGGGGCTTACAGATACGCAGTATTTT. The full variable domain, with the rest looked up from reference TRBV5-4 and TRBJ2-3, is ETGVTQSPTHLIKTRGQQVTLRCSSQSGHNTVSWYQQALGQGPQFIFQYYREEENGRGNFPPRFSGLQFPNYSSELNVNALELDDSALYLCASSGKAGGLTDTQYFGPGTRLTVL.

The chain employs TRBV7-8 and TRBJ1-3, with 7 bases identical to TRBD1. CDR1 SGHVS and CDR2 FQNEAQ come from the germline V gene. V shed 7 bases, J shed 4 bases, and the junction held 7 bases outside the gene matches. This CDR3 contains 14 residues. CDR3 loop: CASTRTGAGNTIYF. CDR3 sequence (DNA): TGTGCCAGCACCAGGACAGGTGCAGGAAACACCATATATTTT.

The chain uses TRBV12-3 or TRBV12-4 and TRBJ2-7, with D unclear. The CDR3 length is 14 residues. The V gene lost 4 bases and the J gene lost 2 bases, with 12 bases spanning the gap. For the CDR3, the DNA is TGTGCCAGCAGTTACGGTCACGGCACCTACGAGCAGTACTTC. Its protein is CASSYGHGTYEQYF.

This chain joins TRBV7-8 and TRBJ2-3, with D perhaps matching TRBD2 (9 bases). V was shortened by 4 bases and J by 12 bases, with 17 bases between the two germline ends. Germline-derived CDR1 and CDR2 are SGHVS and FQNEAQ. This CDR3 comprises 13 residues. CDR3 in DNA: TGTGCCAGCAGCTCAGGGGGCGGGGGGGCACAGTATTTT. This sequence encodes CASSSGGGGAQYF. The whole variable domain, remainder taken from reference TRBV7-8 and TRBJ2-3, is GAGVSQSPRYKVAKRGQDVALRCDPISGHVSLFWYQQALGQGPEFLTYFQNEAQLDKSGLPSDRFFAERPEGSVSTLKIQRTQQEDSAVYLCASSSGGGGAQYFGPGTRLTVL.

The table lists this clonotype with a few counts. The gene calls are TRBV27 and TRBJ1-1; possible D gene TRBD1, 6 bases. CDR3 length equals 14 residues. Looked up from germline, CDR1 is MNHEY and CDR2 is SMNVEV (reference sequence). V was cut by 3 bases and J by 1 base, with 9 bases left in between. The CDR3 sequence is CASSFYRANTEAFF. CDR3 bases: TGTGCCAGCAGTTTTTACAGGGCGAACACTGAAGCTTTCTTT.

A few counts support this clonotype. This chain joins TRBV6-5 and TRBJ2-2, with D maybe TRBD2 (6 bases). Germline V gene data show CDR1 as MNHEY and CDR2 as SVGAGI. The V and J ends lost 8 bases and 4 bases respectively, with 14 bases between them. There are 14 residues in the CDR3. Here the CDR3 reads CASRRGGSTGELFF. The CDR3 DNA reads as TGTGCCAGCCGTCGTGGAGGGAGCACCGGGGAGCTGTTTTTT.

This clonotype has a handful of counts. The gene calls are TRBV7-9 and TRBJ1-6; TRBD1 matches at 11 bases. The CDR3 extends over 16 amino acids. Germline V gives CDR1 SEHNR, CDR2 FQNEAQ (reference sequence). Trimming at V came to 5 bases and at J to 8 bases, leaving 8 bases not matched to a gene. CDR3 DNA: TGTGCCAGCAGCGCCGGACAGGGGGCAACGGATTCACCCCTCCACTTT. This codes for CASSAGQGATDSPLHF.

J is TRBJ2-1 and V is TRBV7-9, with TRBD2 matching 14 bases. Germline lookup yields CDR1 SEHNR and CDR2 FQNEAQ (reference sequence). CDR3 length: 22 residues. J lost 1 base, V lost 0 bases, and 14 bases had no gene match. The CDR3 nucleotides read TGTGCCAGCAGCTTAGCGGGACTAGCGGGGGCCGACGTCGGGGTTTCCTACAATGAGCAGTTCTTC. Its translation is CASSLAGLAGADVGVSYNEQFF.

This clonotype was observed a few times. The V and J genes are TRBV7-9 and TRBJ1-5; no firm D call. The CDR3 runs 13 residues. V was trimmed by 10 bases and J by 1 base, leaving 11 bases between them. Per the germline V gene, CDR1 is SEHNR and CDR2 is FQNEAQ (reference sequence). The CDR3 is CAIQTESNQPQHF. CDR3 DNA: TGTGCCATCCAGACCGAGAGCAATCAGCCCCAGCATTTT.

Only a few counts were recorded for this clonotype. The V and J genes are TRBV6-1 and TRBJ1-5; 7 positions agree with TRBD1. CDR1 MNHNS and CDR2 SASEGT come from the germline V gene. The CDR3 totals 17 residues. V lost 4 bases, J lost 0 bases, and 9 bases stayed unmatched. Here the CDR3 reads CASSAHGTVYSNQPQHF. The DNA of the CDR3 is TGTGCCAGCAGTGCCCACGGGACAGTTTATAGCAATCAGCCCCAGCATTTT.

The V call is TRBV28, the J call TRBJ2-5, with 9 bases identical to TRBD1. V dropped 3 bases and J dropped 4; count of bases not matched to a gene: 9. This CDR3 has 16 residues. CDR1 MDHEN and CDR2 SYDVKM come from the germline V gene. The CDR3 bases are TGTGCCAGCAGTTTTGGGACAGGGAGGCGGGGAGAGACCCAGTACTTC. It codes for CASSFGTGRRGETQYF. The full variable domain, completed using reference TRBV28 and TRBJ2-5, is DVKVTQSSRYLVKRTGEKVFLECVQDMDHENMFWYRQDPGLGLRLIYFSYDVKMKEKGDIPEGYSVSREKKERFSLILESASTNQTSMYLCASSFGTGRRGETQYFGPGTRLLVL.

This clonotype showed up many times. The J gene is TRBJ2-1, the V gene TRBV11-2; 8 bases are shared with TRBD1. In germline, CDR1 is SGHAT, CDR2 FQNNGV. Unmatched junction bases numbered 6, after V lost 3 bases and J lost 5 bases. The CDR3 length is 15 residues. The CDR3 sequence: CASSFPDREHNEQFF. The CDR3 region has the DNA TGTGCCAGCAGCTTCCCGGACAGGGAGCACAATGAGCAGTTCTTC. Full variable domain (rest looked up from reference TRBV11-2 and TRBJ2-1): EAGVAQSPRYKIIEKRQSVAFWCNPISGHATLYWYQQILGQGPKLLIQFQNNGVVDDSQLPKDRFSAERLKGVDSTLKIQPAKLEDSAVYLCASSFPDREHNEQFFGPGTRLTVL.

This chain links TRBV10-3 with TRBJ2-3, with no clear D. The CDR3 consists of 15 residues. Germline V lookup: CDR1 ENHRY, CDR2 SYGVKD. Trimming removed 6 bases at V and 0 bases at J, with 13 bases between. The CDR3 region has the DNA TGTGCCATCAGGGCCACAGATACTAGCACAGATACGCAGTATTTT. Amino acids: CAIRATDTSTDTQYF.

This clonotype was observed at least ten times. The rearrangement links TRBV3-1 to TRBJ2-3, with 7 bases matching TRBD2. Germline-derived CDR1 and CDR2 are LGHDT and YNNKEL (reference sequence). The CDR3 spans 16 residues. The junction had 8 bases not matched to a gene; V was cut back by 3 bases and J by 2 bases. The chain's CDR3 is CASSHSSGATTDTQYF. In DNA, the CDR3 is TGTGCCAGCAGCCATTCCAGCGGGGCAACCACAGATACGCAGTATTTT.

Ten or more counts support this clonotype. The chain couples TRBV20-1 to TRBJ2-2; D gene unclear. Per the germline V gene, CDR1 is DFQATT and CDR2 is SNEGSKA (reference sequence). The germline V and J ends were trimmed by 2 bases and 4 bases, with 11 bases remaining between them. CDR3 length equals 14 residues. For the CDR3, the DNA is TGCAGTGCTAGAATGGGGTCGGGCACCGGGGAGCTGTTTTTT. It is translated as CSARMGSGTGELFF.